The entry below describes one T cell receptor (beta chain). What it recognizes is unknown. The method was immunoSEQ multiplex PCR; TCRdb's version includes in-frame clones alone and lacks a portion of them. The sample yields 100,000 or so clones, roughly nine tenths seen once. The sample originates from a study of T cell responses to AZD1222 COVID-19 vaccine. Across the study: Pooled in the analysis were second doses at about 4 or about 12 weeks.

Study observations and caveats: There were repertoire samples only from the period after the peak T cell response. Two doses of AZD1222 preceded a rise in Spike-specific TCR breadth and depth.

CDR3 length: 13 residues. The V gene lost 7 bases and the J gene lost 5 bases, with 12 bases spanning the gap. Germline CDR1 reads MNHEY; CDR2 reads SVGAGI. The receptor was derived from an adult in good health. The sample consisted of peripheral blood, taken on day 0 of AZD1222 vaccination. V gene TRBV6-5 combines with J gene TRBJ2-1, with D possibly being TRBD1 or TRBD2 (5 bases each). This CDR3 is CASNRDGNNEQFF. The CDR3 DNA sequence: TGTGCCAGCAACCGGGACGGCAACAATGAGCAGTTCTTC.